The clone carrying this TCR beta chain was detected only once. This sample was included in a study of blood T cell repertoires in COVID-19. Study-wide context: T cells, B-cell-depleted T cells, or PBMCs supplied cDNA or gDNA.

The CDR3 is 17 amino acids. Authors' data handling: Estimates of nucleated cell counts were drawn from the amplification of reference gene primers. Profiling relied on immunoSEQ multiplex PCR, and the TCRdb table lists in-frame clones only, not all of them. The D gene and trimming were derived from the DNA, and the V and J assignments and clone size from that table. The data hold under 150,000 clones, with 85% to 90% observed a single time. Sequenced material: peripheral blood. This receptor was identified in a human donor in a cohort sampled during active COVID-19. J is TRBJ2-5 and V is TRBV21-1; the DNA was not compared with TRBD2, the D call given in the table. TRBV21-1 has pseudogene status. Written as DNA, the CDR3 is TGTGCCAGCAGCACCGTGACTAGCGGGAGGGGCGGGGAGACCCAGTACTTC. Amino acids: CASSTVTSGRGGETQYF.